Included here is one T cell receptor beta chain sequence, with context. At least ten counts were recorded for this clone. Its binding antigen is unknown. Base qualities were left out, and no much larger clone turns up one base away. The library relied on PCR. The listed sequencing device is Illumina HiSeq 4000. High-throughput sequencing was used to profile the TCR beta-chain CDR3 region of each patient. In the source study's methods: Drawing on CDR3 differences between clinicopathological groups, the researchers built a classifier meant to tell apart patients with distant-metastatic papillary thyroid cancer. The Shannon index was used to measure repertoire diversity, and the Morisita-Horn index was used to measure how similar tumor and blood repertoires were. The public sequencing data were trimmed at Q25 with fastp and processed into clonotypes with MiXCR by TCRdb, which kept only in-frame beta chains. TCRdb, not the authors, supplied the V and J calls. Within this sample are 20,000 or so clones, with less than 40% of them counted one time only. 22% of the sample belongs to the ten largest clones.

This sample is drawn from a study of metastatic and nonmetastatic thyroid tumors (dated by TCRdb to 2018 to 2021). General notes on the study: For patients with malignant and with benign thyroid disease, the researchers compared repertoires between peripheral blood samples and tumor or nodule tissue samples.

General findings and caveats noted by the study authors: TCR beta diversity was reported as significantly higher in malignant tumors than in benign nodules, in both blood and tumor samples.

No patient had received any treatment before thyroid surgery. Using T-cell receptor beta sequencing, the researchers looked back retrospectively at clinical samples from patients, gathered between about 2011 and 2019. The germline V gene specifies SGDLS as CDR1 and YYNGEE as CDR2. Counted from cysteine to phenylalanine, this CDR3 has 14 amino acids. Of all the DNA, just the CDR3 is kept, 42 bases in frame from base 1. Compared with germline, V lacks 1 base and J lacks 7 bases; bases without a gene match: 7. The clonotype comes from a male donor with papillary thyroid cancer or a benign thyroid nodule (not recorded which). Some clones in this sample may be carry-over from other donors' samples. In this chain, TRBV9 is recombined with TRBJ2-7, and TRBD2 aligns with 8 junction nucleotides. Input material: blood. The bases are TGTGCCAGCAGCGTAACTAGCGGAGGAGGGGAGCAGTACTTC. It is translated as CASSVTSGGGEQYF.